The 10 T cell receptor beta chains below were found in one sample sequenced in a study of identical twins. TCRdb ran MiXCR on the 5' RACE reads and lists one entry per CDR3 protein. Of fewer than 800,000 distinct CDR3 sequences listed, under 8.5% are singletons. Another study also made use of these data, one on yellow fever vaccine responses in identical twins.

Sequences were obtained from PBMCs. Receptor source: a woman younger than 30 in good health.

The sample holds a few counts of this clonotype. The rearrangement links TRBV7-9 to TRBJ2-1; TRBD2 matches at 10 bases. The V gene's germline CDR1 is SEHNR and CDR2 FQNEAQ (reference sequence). The CDR3 consists of 16 residues. The V and J ends lost 5 bases and 5 bases, in that order; junction bases with no gene match: 9. The CDR3 nucleotides are TGTGCCAGCAGCACCTCTACTAGCGGGGCTGACAATGAGCAGTTCTTC. Translated: CASSTSTSGADNEQFF.

The chain couples TRBV5-1 to TRBJ2-2, with D unclear. Per the germline V gene, CDR1 is SGHRS and CDR2 is YFSETQ. The V end lost 2 bases, the J end lost 4 bases, and 12 bases lay between the germline ends. The CDR3 has 15 amino acids. CDR3 sequence reads: CASSLDHPPTGELFF. DNA for the CDR3: TGCGCCAGCAGCTTAGATCACCCACCCACCGGGGAGCTGTTTTTT.

This clonotype was counted ten times or more. The gene calls are TRBV11-1 and TRBJ2-5; TRBD2 aligns across 8 bases. Losses at the gene ends were 5 bases for V and 3 bases for J; bases not matched to a gene: 8. Per the germline V gene, CDR1 is SGHAT and CDR2 is FQDESV (reference sequence). This CDR3 is 15 amino acids long. CDR3 region: CASSPGGAGEETQYF. The CDR3 DNA is TGTGCCAGCAGCCCGGGAGGAGCGGGAGAAGAGACCCAGTACTTC.

This clonotype was seen a handful of times. The rearrangement uses TRBV27 and TRBJ2-6; D is unresolved. The CDR3 consists of 14 residues. The germline CDR1 and CDR2 sequences are MNHEY and SMNVEV (reference sequence). Trimming stripped 5 bases from V and 2 bases from J, with 7 bases between. The CDR3 coding sequence is TGTGCCAGCAGTCCCGGAACTGGGGCCAACGTCCTGACTTTC. Its translation is CASSPGTGANVLTF. Drawing the rest from reference TRBV27 and TRBJ2-6, the complete variable domain is EAQVTQNPRYLITVTGKKLTVTCSQNMNHEYMSWYRQDPGLGLRQIYYSMNVEVTDKGDVPEGYKVSRKEKRNFPLILESPSPNQTSLYFCASSPGTGANVLTFGAGSRLTVL.

This clonotype was counted ten times or more. The DNA of the CDR3 is TGCGCCAGCAGCCCGGATGGCGCGAACACCGGGGAGCTGTTTTTT. Translation: CASSPDGANTGELFF. This sequence joins TRBV5-1 and TRBJ2-2; D not resolved. The germline V gene has CDR1 SGHRS and CDR2 YFSETQ. V lost 4 bases and J lost 0, with 10 bases in between. This CDR3 is built from 15 residues. Looking up the rest from reference TRBV5-1 and TRBJ2-2 gives the full variable domain: KAGVTQTPRYLIKTRGQQVTLSCSPISGHRSVSWYQQTPGQGLQFLFEYFSETQRNKGNFPGRFSGRQFSNSRSEMNVSTLELGDSALYLCASSPDGANTGELFFGEGSRLTVL.

This clonotype was recorded once. The CDR3, as DNA: TGCAGTGCTAGTTTTCTGGACTCCGGGGAGCTGTTTTTT. This translates into CSASFLDSGELFF. V gene TRBV20-1 combines with J gene TRBJ2-2; D possibly corresponds to TRBD2 (5 bases). The CDR3 is 13 amino acids. The germline V gene has CDR1 DFQATT and CDR2 SNEGSKA (reference sequence). With 3 bases removed from V and 6 bases from J, the gap between germline ends came to 11 bases.

This clonotype showed up just a few times. V is TRBV5-4 and J is TRBJ2-2; no definite D call. V gave up 4 bases and J gave up 3 bases, with 13 bases separating them. This CDR3 has 15 amino acids. Germline assignment: CDR1 SGHNT and CDR2 YYREEE (reference sequence). Here the CDR3 DNA reads TGTGCCAGCAGCCCGCAGCCGGGCTACACCGGGGAGCTGTTTTTT. It yields the protein CASSPQPGYTGELFF.

The V and J genes are TRBV5-1 and TRBJ2-1, with D perhaps matching TRBD2 (6 bases). V lost 4 bases and J 7 bases, leaving 12 bases between the germline ends. CDR3 length equals 13 residues. Per the germline V gene, CDR1 is SGHRS and CDR2 is YFSETQ. The CDR3 is CASSGGLLNEQFF. The CDR3 DNA follows: TGCGCCAGCAGCGGGGGACTTTTAAATGAGCAGTTCTTC.

The chain has TRBV4-1 and TRBJ2-1; D remains unclear. The V end lost 1 base, the J end lost 9 bases, and 10 bases lay between the germline ends. The CDR3 has 13 residues. CDR1 and CDR2 (germline): MGHRA, YSYEKL. CDR3 protein: CASSQAVAVEQFF. In DNA, the CDR3 is TGCGCCAGCAGCCAAGCGGTGGCGGTTGAGCAGTTCTTC.

The sample holds many counts of this clonotype. The chain couples TRBV6-5 to TRBJ2-3; 8 nucleotides align to TRBD2. Germline trimming cut 4 bases from V and 1 base from J; bases unmatched to any gene: 7. The CDR3 extends over 16 amino acids. In germline, CDR1 is MNHEY, CDR2 SVGAGI. The CDR3 DNA reads TGTGCCAGCAGTTGGGACTTGCGGGGGGGCACAGATACGCAGTATTTT. Protein sequence: CASSWDLRGGTDTQYF.